These 8 T cell receptor beta chains came from one sample sequenced in a study of cytomegalovirus exposure and HLA in healthy donors. 13 Jbeta primers and 60 Vbeta primers were used for the PCR. Profiling relied on immunoSEQ multiplex PCR, and the TCRdb table lists in-frame clones only, not all of them. The sample shows about 120,000 clones, over 8% of them seen only once. The source material was PBMCs. The receptors shown here come from a man aged 25-45 years in good health and CMV-seronegative.

This clone has only a few counts. The chain carries TRBV11-2 and TRBJ1-2; no reliable D call. Trimming removed 1 base from V and 8 bases from J, with 11 bases in between. CDR3 length equals 13 residues. The V gene's germline CDR1 is SGHAT and CDR2 FQNNGV. The CDR3 DNA reads TGTGCCAGCAGCTTAGGTGAGGCGGGAGGCTACACCTTC. Its protein is CASSLGEAGGYTF.

The sample holds a few counts of this clone. This sequence joins TRBV7-6 and TRBJ1-2; no reliable D call. CDR3 length equals 13 residues. Looked up from germline, CDR1 is SGHVS and CDR2 is FNYEAQ. Trimming cost V 1 base and J 6 bases, with 9 bases left between them. The CDR3 region has the DNA TGTGCCAGCAGCTTAGTTGCGGATCATGGCTACACCTTC. Translation: CASSLVADHGYTF.

The J gene is TRBJ2-7, the V gene TRBV10-2, with TRBD1 identical over 7 bases. The J segment lost 6 bases and the V segment lost 6 bases, leaving 14 bases of the junction unmatched. The CDR3 is 15 residues long. Germline V CDR1 and CDR2: WSHSY, SAAADI. The CDR3 region is CASRSPTGWALEQYF. The CDR3 DNA reads TGCGCCAGCAGATCCCCGACAGGGTGGGCCCTCGAGCAGTACTTC.

This clone has just a few counts. The V call is TRBV5-1, the J call TRBJ2-3; D is possibly TRBD2 (6 bases). The germline V gene has CDR1 SGHRS and CDR2 YFSETQ. This CDR3 spans 14 amino acids. V lost 2 bases, J lost 2 bases, and 9 bases lay in between. Written as DNA, the CDR3 is TGCGCCAGCAGCTTTTCGGGGGTCACAGATACGCAGTATTTT. Its translation is CASSFSGVTDTQYF.

This rearrangement joins TRBV4-1 to TRBJ2-7, with 7 bases aligning to TRBD1. The V segment lost 0 bases and the J segment 3 bases; nucleotides outside the gene matches: 5. Germline CDR1 MGHRA, CDR2 YSYEKL. CDR3 length equals 15 residues. Here the CDR3 DNA reads TGCGCCAGCAGCCAAGATTTGAACAGGGGCTACGAGCAGTACTTC. Encoded protein: CASSQDLNRGYEQYF.

This chain links TRBV11-2 with TRBJ1-1, with D tentatively TRBD1 (5 bases). V lost 8 bases to trimming and J lost 5 bases, with 21 bases between them. Germline V gene sequence: CDR1 SGHAT, CDR2 FQNNGV. The CDR3 is made up of 15 amino acids. In DNA, the CDR3 is TGTGCCAGCTTTCCTAGGGGCGGTCTTAGTACTGAAGCTTTCTTT. Protein sequence: CASFPRGGLSTEAFF.

This clone was seen only a few times. The V call is TRBV5-1, the J call TRBJ2-7; D is possibly TRBD1 (6 bases). The germline V gene encodes CDR1 SGHRS and CDR2 YFSETQ. CDR3 length equals 15 residues. The ends were cut back, 4 bases at V and 0 bases at J, with 14 bases in the middle. The CDR3 DNA is TGCGCCAGCAGCATGACAGGAGAGGTCTCCTACGAGCAGTACTTC. This encodes CASSMTGEVSYEQYF.

This clone was seen more than once but under ten times. The chain has TRBV2 and TRBJ2-3, with 16 bases aligning to TRBD2. The length of the CDR3 is 19 residues. V lost 6 bases, J lost 3 bases, and 12 bases stayed unmatched. CDR1 is SNHLY, CDR2 FYNNEI, per germline. The CDR3 nucleotides read TGTGCCAGCAGAACCGGGACTAGCGGGGGGGCAGGAGAGACAGATACGCAGTATTTT. This encodes CASRTGTSGGAGETDTQYF.